The TCR beta chain described here comes from a study of cytomegalovirus exposure and HLA in healthy donors. Study-level findings and limits: A later analysis reportedly identified an Asian-associated ancestry cluster as carrying fewer N-insertions than the approximately 670-donor mean. Per a prior analysis, the majority of TCR beta V segments were productive roughly 87% or roughly 30% of the time.

The primer mix had 60 Vbeta and 13 Jbeta primers. Measured with immunoSEQ multiplex PCR; TCRdb has only the in-frame clones, and not every one. The table shows roughly 150,000 clones, with more than 60% occurring only once. The CDR3 is 14 residues long. The germline V gene encodes CDR1 MNHNS and CDR2 SASEGT. With 4 bases removed from V and 4 bases from J, the gap between germline ends came to 14 bases. This clone was recorded a few times. Antigen unknown. The rearrangement joins TRBV6-1 to TRBJ2-7, with D possibly matching TRBD1 (6 bases). This TCR was recovered from a man aged 30-40 years in good health and CMV-seropositive. The material sequenced was PBMCs. The CDR3 DNA follows: TGTGCCAGCAGTGCAAGGGACATCGATTACGAGCAGTACTTC. It is translated as CASSARDIDYEQYF.